This T cell receptor beta chain is drawn from a study of OX40 agonist ivuxolimab in advanced cancers. TCRdb's table, derived via immunoSEQ multiplex PCR, lists solely in-frame clones and lacks some. The sample lists 25,000 to 30,000 clones; 65% to 80% were seen once. CDR1 is KGHSH, CDR2 LQKENI, per germline. The CDR3 length is 14 residues. The V gene lost 3 bases and the J gene lost 0 bases, with 9 bases spanning the gap. Overall study findings and caveats: Compared with others, partial responders at 0.1-3.0 mg/kg displayed clonal expansion among the lowest.

To note about this clone: Its cognate antigen is unknown.

The sample here was CD4+ or CD8+ T cells sorted from blood, taken in a trial of the OX40 agonist ivuxolimab. This chain connects TRBV18 to TRBJ2-7; D is ambiguous. This TCR was recovered from an adult with an advanced solid tumor such as melanoma, head and neck, liver or kidney cancer. CDR3 sequence (DNA): TGTGCCAGCTCACCCGGCACAAACTCCTACGAGCAGTACTTC. It codes for CASSPGTNSYEQYF.